The next 32 T cell receptor beta chains were all read from a single sample in a study of T cell changes during pregnancy in multiple sclerosis. Only in-frame clones appear in the TCRdb table, and some are missing; sequencing was by immunoSEQ multiplex PCR. This table has about 16,000 clones, approximately 95% appearing once. The material was peripheral blood, obtained in the third trimester of pregnancy. These receptors were obtained from a female donor with multiple sclerosis, enrolled in a pregnancy study.

This clone has only one observation. The chain has TRBV25-1 and TRBJ1-6; unclear D gene. CDR1 MGHDK and CDR2 SYGVNS come from the germline V gene. Trimming stripped 4 bases from V and 0 bases from J, with 10 bases between. The CDR3 sequence is 16 residues long. The chain's CDR3 is CASSGHVSSYNSPLHF. CDR3 DNA: TGTGCCAGCAGTGGACACGTGAGCTCCTATAATTCACCCCTCCACTTT.

This clone was found a few times. The chain has TRBV5-1 and TRBJ1-1; D is uncertain. V lost 3 bases and J 0 bases, leaving 9 bases between the germline ends. CDR1 and CDR2 from the germline V gene are SGHRS and YFSETQ. CDR3 length: 14 residues. CDR3 sequence (DNA): TGCGCCAGCAGCTCTTTGGGAGTGAACACTGAAGCTTTCTTT. This translates into CASSSLGVNTEAFF.

CDR3 residues: CASSYRTVPNTGELFF. As DNA, the CDR3 is TGCGCCAGCAGCTATCGGACAGTCCCGAACACCGGGGAGCTGTTTTTT. The chain carries TRBV5-1 and TRBJ2-2, with D possibly being TRBD1 (6 bases). Germline CDR1 reads SGHRS; CDR2 reads YFSETQ. With 3 bases removed from V and 0 bases from J, the gap between germline ends came to 12 bases. The CDR3 spans 16 residues.

V usage is TRBV15 and J usage is TRBJ1-4; D gene ambiguous. The V end was cut by 5 bases, the J end by 5 bases, with 15 bases between. The CDR3 totals 15 residues. From germline, CDR1 is LNHNV and CDR2 YYDKDF (reference sequence). CDR3 nucleotide sequence: TGTGCCACCAGCCTTTGGCGCGGAGGAAATGAAAAACTGTTTTTT. This gives the protein CATSLWRGGNEKLFF.

This clone was found once. The rearrangement uses TRBV9 and TRBJ1-1, with D possibly being TRBD1 (5 bases). The CDR3 is 14 amino acids. The germline V gene encodes CDR1 SGDLS and CDR2 YYNGEE. With 0 bases removed from V and 1 base from J, the gap between germline ends came to 7 bases. The CDR3 protein is CASSVGGENTEAFF. DNA of the CDR3: TGTGCCAGCAGCGTAGGGGGGGAGAACACTGAAGCTTTCTTT.

The gene calls are TRBV7-9 and TRBJ1-1; 7 nucleotides match TRBD1. Germline V CDR1 and CDR2: SEHNR, FQNEAQ (reference sequence). J lost 5 bases, V lost 5 bases, and 8 bases had no gene match. The CDR3 consists of 14 residues. Here the CDR3 DNA reads TGTGCCAGCAGCCCCCGACAGGGCAGGACTGAAGCTTTCTTT. Translating gives CASSPRQGRTEAFF.

The chain recombines TRBV7-9 with TRBJ2-7; tentatively, D is TRBD1 (6 bases). CDR3 size: 15 residues. Germline loops: CDR1 SEHNR, CDR2 FQNEAQ (reference sequence). V shed 5 bases and J shed 2 bases, with 16 bases lying between them. The CDR3 DNA reads as TGTGCCAGCAGCGCAGTCGTGAGACAGGCCTACGAGCAGTACTTC. It encodes CASSAVVRQAYEQYF.

The chain carries TRBV5-1 and TRBJ1-4; D is possibly TRBD1 (5 bases). V shed 4 bases and J shed 2 bases, with 12 bases lying between them. From germline, CDR1 is SGHRS and CDR2 YFSETQ. CDR3 length: 15 amino acids. This CDR3 reads CASSPSGGTNEKLFF. The DNA of the CDR3 is TGCGCCAGCAGCCCTTCTGGGGGGACTAATGAAAAACTGTTTTTT.

This sequence joins TRBV7-6 and TRBJ1-5; D unclear. Per germline, CDR1 SGHVS and CDR2 FNYEAQ. The CDR3 is made up of 16 amino acids. The V end was cut by 1 base, the J end by 5 bases, with 15 bases between. CDR3 nucleotide sequence: TGTGCCAGCAGCTTAGGCTCAGGCCCCTCGCATCAGCCCCAGCATTTT. Translation gives CASSLGSGPSHQPQHF.

This clone was seen a single time. The chain recombines TRBV28 with TRBJ1-4, with 8 positions matching TRBD1. The trim removed 2 bases at V and 0 bases at J, leaving 2 bases unmatched. Germline loops: CDR1 MDHEN, CDR2 SYDVKM. This CDR3 spans 16 amino acids. This CDR3 reads CASSLQGAATNEKLFF. The CDR3 DNA follows: TGTGCCAGCAGTTTACAGGGGGCCGCAACTAATGAAAAACTGTTTTTT. Full variable domain (rest looked up from reference TRBV28 and TRBJ1-4): DVKVTQSSRYLVKRTGEKVFLECVQDMDHENMFWYRQDPGLGLRLIYFSYDVKMKEKGDIPEGYSVSREKKERFSLILESASTNQTSMYLCASSLQGAATNEKLFFGSGTQLSVL.

This sequence joins TRBV25-1 and TRBJ2-1, with TRBD2 identical over 8 bases. With 4 bases clipped from V and 4 bases from J, the junction kept 12 bases outside the gene matches. CDR3 length: 17 residues. Germline CDR1 MGHDK, CDR2 SYGVNS. The CDR3 nucleotides are TGTGCCAGCAGTGGTCGGGAGGGACCGGTGGGTTACAATGAGCAGTTCTTC. Translating it yields CASSGREGPVGYNEQFF.

This chain links TRBV18 with TRBJ2-2; 7 bases align to TRBD1. CDR3 length: 14 residues. The ends lost 1 base at V and 4 bases at J; junction bases unmatched: 0. Looked up from germline, CDR1 is KGHSH and CDR2 is LQKENI. CDR3 in DNA: TGTGCCAGCTCACCACAGGGGGCCACCGGGGAGCTGTTTTTT. Protein sequence: CASSPQGATGELFF.

This chain joins TRBV5-1 and TRBJ2-5; 8 bases are a match to TRBD1. V trimming: 3 bases; J trimming: 5 bases; junction bases outside the gene matches: 3. The CDR3 is 13 amino acids. From germline, CDR1 is SGHRS and CDR2 YFSETQ. As DNA, the CDR3 is TGCGCCAGCAGCTCCGACAGGGGTGAGACCCAGTACTTC. Protein sequence: CASSSDRGETQYF.

CDR3 sequence: CATSRPLGQTMNTEAFF. In DNA form, the CDR3 reads TGTGCCACCAGCAGACCCCTAGGACAGACGATGAACACTGAAGCTTTCTTT. The genes are TRBV15 and TRBJ1-1, with D possibly being TRBD1 (6 bases). Trimming took 2 bases from V and 0 from J, leaving 16 bases between them. This CDR3 is built from 17 residues. Germline V gives CDR1 LNHNV, CDR2 YYDKDF (reference sequence).

CDR3 protein: CASSLTRSETQYF. The CDR3 nucleotides read TGTGCCAGCAGTTTGACTAGGAGTGAGACCCAGTACTTC. The chain carries TRBV7-3 and TRBJ2-5, with D possibly matching TRBD2 (6 bases). The CDR3 is 13 amino acids. Trimming left V 6 bases short and J 5 bases short, with 13 bases between. Germline V gives CDR1 SGHTA, CDR2 FQGTGA.

This CDR3 reads CAIRREGQGYNEQFF. In nucleotides, the CDR3 is TGTGCCATCAGGAGAGAAGGACAGGGGTACAATGAGCAGTTCTTC. The chain recombines TRBV10-3 with TRBJ2-1; 9 bases line up with TRBD1. Trimming cost V 6 bases and J 4 bases; bases outside gene matches: 7. The CDR3 is 15 residues long. The germline V gene encodes CDR1 ENHRY and CDR2 SYGVKD.

The chain has TRBV10-3 and TRBJ2-1, with D perhaps matching TRBD1 (7 bases). V was trimmed by 7 bases and J by 3 bases, leaving 13 bases between them. CDR1 ENHRY and CDR2 SYGVKD come from the germline V gene. The CDR3 runs to 14 residues. In nucleotides, the CDR3 is TGTGCCATCACCGCAGGGGGAGGCTACAATGAGCAGTTCTTC. Translated, it gives CAITAGGGYNEQFF.

CDR3 sequence: CASSLPNSGGGNEQFF. The DNA for the CDR3 is TGTGCCAGCAGCTTACCAAATAGCGGGGGGGGGAATGAGCAGTTCTTC. The chain recombines TRBV7-2 with TRBJ2-1, with 11 bases matching TRBD2. Trimming cost V 2 bases and J 7 bases; bases outside gene matches: 7. Looked up from germline, CDR1 is SGHTA and CDR2 is FQGNSA. CDR3 length: 16 amino acids.

This sequence joins TRBV5-5 and TRBJ2-7, with 7 positions matching TRBD1. CDR3 length: 14 amino acids. Losses at the gene ends were 4 bases for V and 5 bases for J; bases not matched to a gene: 9. Germline-derived CDR1 and CDR2 are SGHKS and YYEKEE (reference sequence). DNA of the CDR3: TGTGCCAGCAGCGGGACAGTTCGAGTCAACGAGCAGTACTTC. Protein product: CASSGTVRVNEQYF.

This chain connects TRBV4-1 to TRBJ1-5, with D unclear. The CDR3 is made up of 15 amino acids. The germline gives CDR1 MGHRA, CDR2 YSYEKL. Trimming removed 0 bases at V and 6 bases at J, with 12 bases between. CDR3 sequence (DNA): TGCGCCAGCAGCCAAGAAATGGGCGGGATTCAGCCCCAGCATTTT. This sequence encodes CASSQEMGGIQPQHF.

The V call is TRBV30, the J call TRBJ2-1, with 10 bases lining up with TRBD2. This CDR3 is 17 amino acids long. V shed 7 bases, J shed 3 bases, and the junction held 15 bases outside the gene matches. From germline, CDR1 is GTSNPN and CDR2 SVGIG (reference sequence). The CDR3 spells CASTIIGTSDFYNEQFF. The DNA of the CDR3 is TGTGCCTCCACCATAATCGGGACTAGCGATTTCTACAATGAGCAGTTCTTC.

The chain recombines TRBV4-1 with TRBJ2-1; TRBD2 is a possible D gene (5 bases). Trimming cost V 1 base and J 10 bases, with 14 bases left between them. The germline V gene has CDR1 MGHRA and CDR2 YSYEKL. The CDR3 length is 14 residues. The DNA for the CDR3 is TGCGCCAGCAGCCAAGTCCGGGATCTTTGGGAGCAGTTCTTC. It codes for CASSQVRDLWEQFF.

The rearrangement links TRBV6-5 to TRBJ1-1, with 7 bases aligning to TRBD1. Trimming cost V 6 bases and J 3 bases; bases outside gene matches: 10. Per germline, CDR1 MNHEY and CDR2 SVGAGI. The CDR3 spans 15 residues. This chain's CDR3 is CASSPKGRGYTEAFF. The DNA for the CDR3 is TGTGCCAGCAGCCCCAAGGGCAGGGGGTACACTGAAGCTTTCTTT.

This rearrangement joins TRBV7-9 to TRBJ2-7; 8 bases fit TRBD1. Germline CDR1 reads SEHNR; CDR2 reads FQNEAQ (reference sequence). After removal of 4 bases from V and 2 bases from J, the junction contained 7 bases not matched to a gene. CDR3 length equals 15 residues. The CDR3: CASSSQQGAPYEQYF. The DNA of the CDR3 is TGTGCCAGCAGCTCCCAGCAGGGGGCCCCCTACGAGCAGTACTTC.

The chain is built from TRBV4-3 and TRBJ1-1; D gene unclear. V was cut by 1 base and J by 0 bases, with 9 bases left in between. The CDR3 has 15 residues. The germline gives CDR1 LGHNA, CDR2 YSLEER. As DNA, the CDR3 is TGCGCCAGCAGCCAAGGGGCAAACTTGAACACTGAAGCTTTCTTT. Amino acids: CASSQGANLNTEAFF.

The gene calls are TRBV7-8 and TRBJ2-7; the match to TRBD1 covers 8 bases. The CDR3 has 16 amino acids. V lost 3 bases and J lost 0; bases outside the gene matches: 7. Per germline, CDR1 SGHVS and CDR2 FQNEAQ. The CDR3 bases are TGTGCCAGCAGCTTTATTTTTGGGACAGGCTCCTACGAGCAGTACTTC. Translating it yields CASSFIFGTGSYEQYF.

The chain recombines TRBV19 with TRBJ2-2, with 7 nucleotides matching TRBD1. J gave up 4 bases and V 5 bases, and 7 bases lay outside the gene matches. The germline V gene encodes CDR1 LNHDA and CDR2 SQIVND (reference sequence). The length of the CDR3 is 15 residues. The CDR3 sequence: CASSPRQGSTGELFF. Here the CDR3 DNA reads TGTGCCAGTAGTCCAAGACAGGGTAGCACCGGGGAGCTGTTTTTT. Drawing the rest from reference TRBV19 and TRBJ2-2, the complete variable domain is DGGITQSPKYLFRKEGQNVTLSCEQNLNHDAMYWYRQDPGQGLRLIYYSQIVNDFQKGDIAEGYSVSREKKESFPLTVTSAQKNPTAFYLCASSPRQGSTGELFFGEGSRLTVL.

This clone was seen just once. This chain joins TRBV10-3 and TRBJ1-2; TRBD1 is a possible D gene (6 bases). There are 16 residues in the CDR3. CDR1 is ENHRY, CDR2 SYGVKD, per germline. V shed 2 bases and J shed 5 bases, with 18 bases lying between them. The CDR3 is CAISEITTGKSYGYTF. As DNA, the CDR3 is TGTGCCATCAGTGAGATTACGACAGGAAAGAGTTATGGCTACACCTTC.

The chain has TRBV9 and TRBJ2-3, with 9 bases matching TRBD2. V lost 4 bases and J lost 4; bases outside the gene matches: 7. Germline CDR1 and CDR2: SGDLS and YYNGEE. The CDR3 has 15 amino acids. CDR3: CASSTSGRPSDTQYF. In nucleotides, the CDR3 is TGTGCCAGCAGCACAAGCGGGAGGCCATCAGATACGCAGTATTTT.

This chain joins TRBV5-1 and TRBJ2-3; D may be TRBD1 (6 bases). The CDR3 runs to 16 residues. The germline V gene has CDR1 SGHRS and CDR2 YFSETQ. The V gene lost 0 bases and the J gene lost 0 bases, with 11 bases spanning the gap. CDR3 DNA: TGCGCCAGCAGCTTGGGACAGGCAGCAAGCACAGATACGCAGTATTTT. Its translation: CASSLGQAASTDTQYF.

The CDR3 here is CASSRGKQALQETQYF. In DNA form, the CDR3 reads TGTGCCAGCAGCAGAGGCAAACAGGCGCTCCAAGAGACCCAGTACTTC. V usage is TRBV11-2 and J usage is TRBJ2-5; TRBD1 might be the D (5 bases). The V gene lost 5 bases and the J gene lost 1 base, with 17 bases spanning the gap. This CDR3 is built from 16 residues. Germline lookup yields CDR1 SGHAT and CDR2 FQNNGV.

J is TRBJ1-1 and V is TRBV4-1; D unresolved. Germline CDR1 reads MGHRA; CDR2 reads YSYEKL. The V gene lost 4 bases and the J gene lost 0 bases, with 18 bases spanning the gap. The CDR3 is 17 residues long. The CDR3 bases are TGCGCCAGCAGCCCCCATGGCTCCATTGGCATGAACACTGAAGCTTTCTTT. Amino acid sequence: CASSPHGSIGMNTEAFF.